Included here is one T cell receptor (beta chain) sequence, with context. Generated by immunoSEQ multiplex PCR, the TCRdb table keeps only in-frame clones and is missing some. The data show 170,000 or so clones, just over 90% seen once. This entry comes from a study of control samples from healthy donors and cancer patients. Sample: blood. This receptor was identified in a man aged 25-40 years in good health.

The chain's CDR3 is CASSSARRLAGGPNEQFF. The CDR3 DNA reads TGTGCCAGCAGCTCTGCCCGACGACTAGCGGGAGGGCCAAATGAGCAGTTCTTC. The chain couples TRBV7-2 to TRBJ2-1; 14 nucleotides line up with TRBD2. Germline V gives CDR1 SGHTA, CDR2 FQGNSA. The CDR3 contains 18 residues. The junction had 12 bases not matched to a gene; V was cut back by 4 bases and J by 7 bases.